This note documents a single T cell receptor beta chain sequence. This receptor's antigen is unknown. Nothing much larger sits one base from this clone, and base qualities are not available. This entry comes from a study of cytomegalovirus exposure and HLA in healthy donors (dated by TCRdb to about 2017). Study-level background: An earlier analysis of roughly 500 of the donors reported 276 Gb of sequence data and 117 million unique TCR beta sequences obtained from 180 million or so T cells. To predict cytomegalovirus infection status, the study combined high-throughput TCR immunosequencing, statistical association of individual TCRs with disease status, and machine learning. Every discovery cohort repertoire had been produced on one sequencing platform. In the later analysis, no new phenotypic data were used to find candidate immune exposures; instead, reliance was placed on TCR beta sequences and their occurrence across donors. Four to six DR-DQ haplotypes were handled as single units for association and clustering, since linkage in the cohort was strong. The number of typed donors differed by locus: roughly 620-640 for A, B, C, DRB1 and DQB1; about 520 for DQA1; 606 for DPA1; and roughly 470 for DPB1. The study was designed to test whether signatures of past pathogen exposure could be identified by cataloging public T cell receptors. A later genetic analysis took genome-wide SNP genotypes for about three fifths of the roughly 670 donors and used that subset as a discovery cohort. A separate validation cohort of roughly 130 different subjects was used in addition to the approximately 700-subject first cohort. In an earlier analysis of a few hundred of the donors, high-throughput TCR beta sequencing was used to judge whether each TCR beta V gene segment behaved as functional or pseudogenic. Among around 400 genotyped donors of the cohort, an average of approximately 220,000 unique TCR beta nucleotide sequences was sequenced per donor, of which 15% to 20% were non-productive. Both class I and class II loci were covered by HLA typing, at four-digit resolution. A later analysis re-analyzed previously published TCR beta repertoires from roughly 630 donors and added high-resolution HLA genotyping to study TCR occurrence patterns. Of the 300 to 450 genotyped donors, roughly 80% were placed in the genetic ancestry cluster associated with self-reported Caucasian donors. An early release covering roughly 640 HLA-typed donors comprised roughly 300 gigabases of sequencing data and 85 million to 100 million unique TCR sequences. The T cell repertoires of several hundred subjects were profiled by immunosequencing and related to cytomegalovirus serostatus. Alongside the repertoire data, information on donor age, sex, ethnicity and CMV serostatus was compiled.

To prepare the library, the immunoSEQ multiplex PCR assay was applied. A mixture of 60 forward primers for TCR Vbeta segments and 13 reverse primers for TCR Jbeta segments was used in the multiplex PCR. The CDR3 region of rearranged TCR beta genes was amplified from genomic DNA with a multiplex PCR assay. Amplified TCR beta libraries were sequenced as 87-base-pair reads on the Illumina HiSeq System. The study's own analysis went as follows. A later analysis tallied 75 million to 85 million unique TCR beta chains across the 666 repertoires, and around 10 million of those chains were shared by two or more donors. To remove PCR and sequencing errors, raw reads were error-corrected and collapsed into unique sequences using a nearest-neighbor algorithm that merged closely related sequences. V, D and J gene segments were assigned by aligning CDR3 sequences to IMGT reference sequences. For a sequence to be retained, at least a six-nucleotide match to both a V gene segment and a J gene segment was required. Rearrangements were classified as productive when the CDR3 lacked stop codons and remained in frame with V and J, and all other rearrangements were classified as non-productive. CDR3 was defined according to IMGT convention as the region running from the second conserved V-encoded cysteine to the conserved J-encoded phenylalanine. The earlier analysis of some 550 of the donors excluded any sequence lacking an unambiguous match to a single V gene segment. An earlier analysis of fewer than 650 of the donors classified V segments as functional when productive rearrangements were above 56.7% and as segregating when the standard deviation between donors was above 5%. A statistical classification framework was built to diagnose cytomegalovirus status from the catalog of TCR beta chain sequences. In a later analysis, TCR nucleotide sequences were compared against IMGT/GENE-DB human TR gene sequences so that V and J genes could be assigned. Using the TCRdist pipeline, a later analysis assigned CDR3 sequences along with most-parsimonious VDJ recombination scenarios. In a later analysis, each TCR beta chain was defined by its CDR3 amino acid sequence together with its V-gene family, and reads without a unique V-gene family were excluded. A later analysis removed 500 to 600 highly shared, low-generation-probability nucleotide sequences to deal with suspected cross-contamination and a sequencing artifact. In a later analysis, a clonal expansion index for each public chain was calculated from normalized within-repertoire ranks of inferred template counts. Generation probabilities in a later analysis came from a VDJ recombination model fitted to out-of-frame rearrangements, and those results were checked against IGoR. In a later analysis, hypergeometric tests were used to score TCR-TCR, TCR-HLA and TCR-CMV co-occurrence, with a repertoire-size bias correction applied to TCR pairs. A later analysis estimated false discovery rates by permuting HLA or CMV assignments 20 times. In a later analysis, co-occurring TCRs were grouped using DBSCAN, and TCRdist sequence similarity was added for clustering within HLA-allele-positive subsets. For co-occurrence clustering, repertoires with fewer than 30,000 or more than 120,000 public chains were excluded, along with a handful of repertoires with anomalous nucleotide sharing. In its TCRdb copy, this immuneACCESS table keeps in-frame sequences only and misses some clones. Where compared with another copy, unresolved V genes explain less than half of these, and the others have no known cause. That table furnishes V, J and clone size, whereas the DNA furnished D and trimming. The sample data list 35,000 to 50,000 clones, and approximately 52% of these were observed just once. Jointly, the top ten make up about 12% of the sample.

The full study reports these points: The cohort was sequenced for TCR beta chains only, and without alpha or paired-chain data the features that could be detected were limited. A later analysis found that HLA-associated TCR beta chains were more clonally expanded and had lower generation probabilities than equally common non-associated chains. Linkage disequilibrium might explain the correlated functional status among segregating V segments, but an unknown experimental factor could not be ruled out. A total of 164 TCR beta chains were listed by the study as associated with cytomegalovirus. In a later analysis, the rate of TCR association differed among HLA loci, with DRB1 alleles having the most associated TCRs and HLA-C alleles having the fewest. Several of the top co-occurrence clusters appeared to be linked to parvovirus B19, influenza, CMV and Epstein-Barr virus, according to a later analysis. Presence/absence analyses assumed roughly uniform sequencing depth across donors, an assumption that may not hold. The authors suggested that the approach could potentially be extended to other disease states and immunological phenotypes. In a later analysis, 16,951 TCR beta sequences were associated with specific HLA alleles at a false discovery rate of 0.05. Some IMGT-functional V segments, including TRBV6-2 and TRBV6-3, could not be distinguished by the 87-base-pair reads and were therefore excluded. The sequencing pipeline was judged likely to have produced a cluster of highly shared sequence variants as a technical artifact. CMV serostatus was the only immune exposure information available for the cohort. According to a later analysis, most CMV-associated TCR beta chains appeared to be HLA-restricted, and the HLA associations seemed to be driven largely by CMV exposure. Approximately 16 rarely observed V segments, including chromosome 9 orphons, were excluded from the earlier analysis of approximately 600 of the donors because counts were too low. Most TCR sequences were seen in very few donors, while some public TCRs were found in many individuals. In an earlier analysis of 587 of the donors, most TCR beta V segments were observed in productive rearrangements about 87% or about 30% of the time, broadly matching IMGT annotations. A later genetic analysis associated a missense DCLRE1C variant with V-gene and J-gene trimming of TCR beta chains, and an independent cohort replicated the association. When HLA alleles, especially DR and DQ, strongly co-occurred, attributing TCR associations to individual alleles was difficult. A further reported finding was that TCR beta sequences accurately predicted the HLA-A and HLA-B alleles for most subjects in the first cohort. In both the original and validation cohorts, the classifier was reported to diagnose cytomegalovirus status with high specificity and sensitivity. In a later genetic analysis, fewer N-insertions in productive TCRs were reported among donors in an Asian-associated ancestry cluster than the roughly 700-donor mean. Three of the identified cytomegalovirus-associated TCR beta chains were confirmed in vitro to be specific for cytomegalovirus antigens. Because some donors lacked HLA typing at each locus, the association tests relied only on the typed subset.

The cohort comprised some 680 healthy bone marrow donors. Cohort members were all nominally healthy when sampled, although unrecorded immune exposures were likely present. Of the 666 cohort members, more than 250 had a positive CMV serostatus and about 400 had a negative one, while no CMV serostatus was recorded for the donor. Every donor gave a peripheral blood sample, and the peripheral blood mononuclear cells from that sample were used for TCR beta sequencing. Genomic DNA was extracted from the blood cell samples with the Qiagen DNeasy Blood Extraction Kit. Including the terminal cysteine and phenylalanine, the CDR3 comprises 11 residues. Just CDR3 DNA is preserved here, 33 bases in frame from base 1.

This receptor chain uses TRBV21-1 and TRBJ2-1; the table assigns TRBD2, which was not confirmed against the DNA. TRBV21-1 is marked as a pseudogene. This receptor was obtained from a human donor in good health. The specimen sequenced was PBMCs. The CDR3 region: CASRVRDEQFF. The nucleotide sequence is TGTGCCAGCCGGGTGCGGGATGAGCAGTTCTTC.